This TCR beta chain was sequenced in a study of blood T cell repertoires in COVID-19. Measured with immunoSEQ multiplex PCR; TCRdb has only the in-frame clones, and not every one. This table holds around 140,000 clones, approximately 84% found once. CDR1 and CDR2 from the germline V gene are MNHEY and SVGAGI. The CDR3 totals 14 residues. Trimming took 2 bases from V and 4 from J; bases not matched to a gene: 3. Sequenced material: peripheral blood. The receptor was isolated from a woman aged 55-70 years with acute or convalescent COVID-19. This chain links TRBV6-5 with TRBJ1-2; 8 positions agree with TRBD1. CDR3: CASSYQGASYGYTF. For the CDR3, the DNA is TGTGCCAGCAGTTACCAGGGGGCAAGCTATGGCTACACCTTC.